This is a list of T cell receptor beta chains from one sample in a study of blood T cell repertoires in COVID-19. Using immunoSEQ multiplex PCR, the repertoire was profiled, and TCRdb retains in-frame clones only, with some absent. The sample lists some 140,000 clones, 79% seen once, with around 3.3% in the top ten. Material: peripheral blood. These receptors came from a man in his sixties with acute or convalescent COVID-19. The CDR3 runs from the conserved cysteine through the conserved F or W.

j_call	v_call	cdr3_aa
TRBJ2-2	TRBV6-5	CASSYRESNTGELFF
TRBJ1-5	TRBV19	CASTRGGNQPQHF
TRBJ1-1	TRBV30	CAWTDPEGLNTEAFF
TRBJ2-1	TRBV10-2	CASRPRENNEQFF
TRBJ2-5	TRBV15	CATSRRQGADWETQYF
TRBJ2-7	TRBV7-2	CASSLDRSYEQYF
TRBJ2-1	TRBV6-5	CASSYSSGDYNEQFF
TRBJ2-1	TRBV4-3	CASSHGTSGGYNEQFF
TRBJ1-2	TRBV10-3	CAISGGGDGYTF
TRBJ1-6	TRBV27	CASSFEGVNSPLHF
TRBJ2-2	TRBV7-9	CAIKDRGRGGELFF
TRBJ1-1	TRBV11-2	CASSLIRGNTEAFF
TRBJ2-7	TRBV6-5	CASVSSVEQYF
TRBJ2-3	TRBV6-6	CASGAGGRGSTDTQYF
TRBJ2-7	TRBV13	CASSTGTGLEQYF